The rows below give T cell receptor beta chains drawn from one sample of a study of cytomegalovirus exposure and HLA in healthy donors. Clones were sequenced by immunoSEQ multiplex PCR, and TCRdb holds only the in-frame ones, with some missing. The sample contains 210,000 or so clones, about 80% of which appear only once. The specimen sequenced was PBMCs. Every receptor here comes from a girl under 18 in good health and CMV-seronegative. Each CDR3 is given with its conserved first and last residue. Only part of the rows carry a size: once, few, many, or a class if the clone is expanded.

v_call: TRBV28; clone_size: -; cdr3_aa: CASSDRTLAGGVIWFF
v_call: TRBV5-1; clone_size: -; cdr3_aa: CASGPWSGVTGELFF
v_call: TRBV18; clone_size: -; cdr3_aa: CASSDGTASYEQYF
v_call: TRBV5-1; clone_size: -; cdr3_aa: CASSLVARFIYNEQFF
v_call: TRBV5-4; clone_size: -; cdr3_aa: CASSLRHEQYF
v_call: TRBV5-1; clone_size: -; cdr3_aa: CASRPGQGAYGYTF
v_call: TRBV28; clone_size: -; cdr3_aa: CASSFPAFEQYF
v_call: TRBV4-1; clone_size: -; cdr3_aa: CASSQGATAYEQYF
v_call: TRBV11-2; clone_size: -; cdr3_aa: CASSLGPGVRSSYNEQFF
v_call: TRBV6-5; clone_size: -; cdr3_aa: CASSYSYRGGAYTF
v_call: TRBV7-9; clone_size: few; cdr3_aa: CASSLDPRRLGANVLTF
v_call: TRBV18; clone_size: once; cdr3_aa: CASSPPAGWNTEAFF
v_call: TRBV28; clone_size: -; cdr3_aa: CASSLWGGPNNNEQFF
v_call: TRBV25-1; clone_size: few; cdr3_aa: CASSDSGQGEQYF
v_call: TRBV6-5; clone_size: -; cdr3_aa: CASRPSGEGTYEQFF
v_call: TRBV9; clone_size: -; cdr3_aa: CASSVYRDSNTEAFF
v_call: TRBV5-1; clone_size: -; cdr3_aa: CASSLANGRAWGYNEQFF
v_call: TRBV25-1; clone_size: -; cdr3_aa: CASSEWSGDTDTQYF
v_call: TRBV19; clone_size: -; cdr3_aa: CASSQGANTGELFF
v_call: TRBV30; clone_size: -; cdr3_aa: CAWSPDRGVIGNTIYF
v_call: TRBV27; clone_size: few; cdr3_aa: CASRRGGDTDTQYF
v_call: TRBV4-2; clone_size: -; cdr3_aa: CASSQVRLADNEQFF
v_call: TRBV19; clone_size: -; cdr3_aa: CASSQVGGPNTQYF
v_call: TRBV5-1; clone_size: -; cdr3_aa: CASSFTRTGEYGYTF
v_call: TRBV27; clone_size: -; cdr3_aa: CASSFLPHRELGEQYF
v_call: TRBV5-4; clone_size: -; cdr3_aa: CASSPAGTGGNYGYTF
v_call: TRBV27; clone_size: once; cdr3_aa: CASSPISDSYFSYEQYF